This entry lists 20 T cell receptor beta chains sequenced from one sample in a study of blood T cell repertoires in COVID-19. Clones were sequenced by immunoSEQ multiplex PCR, and TCRdb holds only the in-frame ones, with some missing. The sample lists almost 90,000 clones, around 90% occurring once. The sequencing sample was made of peripheral blood. The origin of the receptors is a man older than 75 with acute or convalescent COVID-19.

The chain couples TRBV24-1 to TRBJ1-2; 8 bases agree with TRBD1. Per the germline V gene, CDR1 is KGHDR and CDR2 is SFDVKD. This CDR3 contains 15 residues. Trimming took 0 bases from V and 7 from J; bases not matched to a gene: 6. CDR3 sequence reads: CATSDLGGQGGGYTF. The CDR3 DNA is TGTGCCACCAGTGATTTGGGAGGACAGGGTGGTGGCTACACCTTC.

The count of this clone is one. This rearrangement joins TRBV19 to TRBJ1-5; the match to TRBD1 covers 10 bases. The CDR3 is made up of 16 amino acids. V was pared by 5 bases and J by 4 bases, with 8 bases of the junction left unmatched. Germline-derived CDR1 and CDR2 are LNHDA and SQIVND (reference sequence). CDR3 DNA: TGTGCCAGTAGTGCCGGGACAGGGGAAGGGAATCAGCCCCAGCATTTT. Its protein product is CASSAGTGEGNQPQHF.

This clone appeared once. The V gene is TRBV28, the J gene TRBJ1-5; D gene ambiguous. Germline-derived CDR1 and CDR2 are MDHEN and SYDVKM. Trimming shortened V by 8 bases and J by 2 bases, and 10 bases separated the two germline ends. CDR3 size: 13 residues. CDR3 DNA: TGTGCCAGCCTTGACACTGGCAATCAGCCCCAGCATTTT. Its translation: CASLDTGNQPQHF.

The chain joins TRBV29-1 to TRBJ2-7; D possibly corresponds to TRBD1 (5 bases). Trimming shortened V by 6 bases and J by 0 bases, and 9 bases separated the two germline ends. The germline gives CDR1 SQVTM, CDR2 ANQGSEA. This CDR3 is built from 12 residues. CDR3 DNA: TGCAGCGTACAACAGGCCTCCTACGAGCAGTACTTC. Amino acid sequence: CSVQQASYEQYF.

This CDR3 is CASSARDRGLQQYF. CDR3 nucleotide sequence: TGTGCCAGCAGCGCCCGGGACAGGGGTTTACAGCAGTACTTC. The chain joins TRBV7-2 to TRBJ2-7, with 10 bases identical to TRBD1. The germline CDR1 and CDR2 sequences are SGHTA and FQGNSA. This CDR3 has 14 amino acids. Trimming cost V 5 bases and J 8 bases; bases outside gene matches: 9. The whole variable domain, filled in from reference TRBV7-2 and TRBJ2-7, reads GAGVSQSPSNKVTEKGKDVELRCDPISGHTALYWYRQSLGQGLEFLIYFQGNSAPDKSGLPSDRFSAERTGGSVSTLTIQRTQQEDSAVYLCASSARDRGLQQYFGPGTRLTVT.

This clone was seen a single time. This sequence joins TRBV3-1 (or the pseudogene TRBV3-2) and TRBJ2-2; D possibly corresponds to TRBD2 (6 bases). CDR1 and CDR2 (germline): LGHDT, YNNKEL (reference sequence). The CDR3 runs to 12 residues. Trimming cost V 0 bases and J 14 bases, with 10 bases left between them. This chain's CDR3 is CASSQDGGSLFF. In DNA form, the CDR3 reads TGTGCCAGCAGCCAAGATGGGGGGAGTCTGTTTTTT.

The J gene is TRBJ2-1, the V gene TRBV9; 9 bases line up with TRBD2. J lost 8 bases, V lost 3 bases, and 9 bases had no gene match. From germline, CDR1 is SGDLS and CDR2 YYNGEE. This CDR3 is built from 15 residues. Here the CDR3 reads CASSATSGQFHEQFF. Here the CDR3 DNA reads TGTGCCAGCAGCGCGACTAGCGGACAGTTCCATGAGCAGTTCTTC.

This clone was found a few times. V is TRBV27 and J is TRBJ1-2; a possible D gene is TRBD1 (5 bases). The CDR3 covers 14 residues. Trimming shortened V by 2 bases and J by 0 bases, and 7 bases separated the two germline ends. Germline assignment: CDR1 MNHEY and CDR2 SMNVEV (reference sequence). The CDR3 protein is CASSLDRTNYGYTF. In nucleotides, the CDR3 is TGTGCCAGCAGTTTAGACAGAACTAACTATGGCTACACCTTC.

The chain combines TRBV5-1 with TRBJ2-2; TRBD1 agrees at 9 bases. This CDR3 has 15 residues. CDR1 and CDR2 (germline): SGHRS, YFSETQ. The ends lost 4 bases at V and 5 bases at J; junction bases unmatched: 6. The CDR3 sequence: CASSAVGQGTGELFF. In DNA, the CDR3 is TGCGCCAGCAGCGCGGTGGGACAGGGAACCGGGGAGCTGTTTTTT.

The genes are TRBV18 and TRBJ1-6, with D unresolved. V was cut by 6 bases and J by 8 bases, with 14 bases left in between. The CDR3 contains 14 residues. CDR1 KGHSH and CDR2 LQKENI come from the germline V gene. The CDR3 DNA reads TGTGCCAGCTCCGCGAATCGGGAGGATTCACCCCTCCACTTT. Its translation: CASSANREDSPLHF.

This chain joins TRBV10-3 and TRBJ1-1, with D unclear. Germline lookup yields CDR1 ENHRY and CDR2 SYGVKD. This CDR3 contains 15 residues. V was shortened by 3 bases and J by 7 bases, with 18 bases between the two germline ends. CDR3 in DNA: TGTGCCATCAGTGAAATTAGTTCGGGAGGCGGTGAAGCTTTCTTT. Amino acids: CAISEISSGGGEAFF.

J is TRBJ2-1 and V is TRBV18; 9 bases match TRBD2. CDR3 length: 15 amino acids. Per germline, CDR1 KGHSH and CDR2 LQKENI. V shed 4 bases and J 7 bases; nucleotides not matched to a gene: 8. For the CDR3, the DNA is TGTGCCAGCTCACGCGGGCCTAGCGGGACAAATGAGCAGTTCTTC. Translated, it gives CASSRGPSGTNEQFF.

The CDR3 sequence: CASSRAGRNTEAFF. In DNA, the CDR3 is TGTGCCAGCAGTCGGGCGGGGAGGAACACTGAAGCTTTCTTT. The chain recombines TRBV27 with TRBJ1-1; D is undetermined. Trimming shortened V by 5 bases and J by 1 base, and 11 bases separated the two germline ends. This CDR3 region has 14 residues. Germline loops: CDR1 MNHEY, CDR2 SMNVEV (reference sequence).

The V and J genes are TRBV6-1 and TRBJ1-4; TRBD1 matches at 8 bases. The CDR3 extends over 15 amino acids. J gave up 7 bases and V 2 bases, and 6 bases lay outside the gene matches. Germline V gives CDR1 MNHNS, CDR2 SASEGT. CDR3 sequence reads: CASSEQGQGPEKLFF. The CDR3, as DNA: TGTGCCAGCAGTGAACAAGGACAGGGCCCTGAAAAACTGTTTTTT.

Worth noting for this clone: Its ends do not fully match the called genes, so a read error is possible. This chain joins TRBV7-9 and TRBJ1-2; 8 nucleotides match TRBD1. This CDR3 has 12 residues. In germline, CDR1 is SEHNR, CDR2 FQNEAQ (reference sequence). This chain's CDR3 is CASSLALGQEYF. The DNA for the CDR3 is TGTGCCAGCAGCTTAGCGCTGGGACAGGAGTACTTC.

V is TRBV24-1 and J is TRBJ2-1; 7 bases align to TRBD1. The ends lost 4 bases at V and 2 bases at J; junction bases unmatched: 4. This CDR3 is built from 15 residues. CDR1 is KGHDR and CDR2 is SFDVKD in the germline V gene. The CDR3, as DNA: TGTGCCACCAGTGAGGGGACAGCACCCTACAATGAGCAGTTCTTC. Amino acids: CATSEGTAPYNEQFF.

Remarks on this clone: Relative to the germline gene, one junction end is altered; a read error may explain this. The chain carries TRBV6-1 and TRBJ2-7; TRBD2 might be the D (6 bases). CDR1 and CDR2 (germline): MNHNS, SASEGT. The CDR3 covers 12 residues. This CDR3 is CASSEARVPGDF. In DNA form, the CDR3 reads TGTGCCAGCAGTGAAGCGAGGGTCCCGGGGGACTTC.

The rearrangement joins TRBV7-9 to TRBJ1-4; tentatively, D is TRBD1 (6 bases). CDR3 size: 14 residues. V lost 5 bases and J 3 bases, leaving 10 bases between the germline ends. CDR1 and CDR2 from the germline V gene are SEHNR and FQNEAQ (reference sequence). CDR3 sequence: CASSPDRSNEKLFF. CDR3 DNA sequence: TGTGCCAGCAGCCCCGACAGGTCTAATGAAAAACTGTTTTTT.

The sample holds a few counts of this clone. This chain joins TRBV24-1 and TRBJ2-3; maybe TRBD2 (6 bases). The V end was cut by 4 bases, the J end by 8 bases, with 15 bases between. This CDR3 is built from 14 residues. CDR1 is KGHDR and CDR2 is SFDVKD in the germline V gene. CDR3 in DNA: TGTGCCACCAGTGAGGGACTCTTAGGTGGTACGCAGTATTTT. It translates to CATSEGLLGGTQYF.

The V gene is TRBV9, the J gene TRBJ2-1, with TRBD1 matching over 10 bases. The CDR3 runs to 16 residues. Germline V gene sequence: CDR1 SGDLS, CDR2 YYNGEE. Losses at the gene ends were 0 bases for V and 9 bases for J; bases not matched to a gene: 9. CDR3 in DNA: TGTGCCAGCAGCGTAGGCGGGACAGGGGCCCTAAGTGAGCAGTTCTTC. Translating gives CASSVGGTGALSEQFF.